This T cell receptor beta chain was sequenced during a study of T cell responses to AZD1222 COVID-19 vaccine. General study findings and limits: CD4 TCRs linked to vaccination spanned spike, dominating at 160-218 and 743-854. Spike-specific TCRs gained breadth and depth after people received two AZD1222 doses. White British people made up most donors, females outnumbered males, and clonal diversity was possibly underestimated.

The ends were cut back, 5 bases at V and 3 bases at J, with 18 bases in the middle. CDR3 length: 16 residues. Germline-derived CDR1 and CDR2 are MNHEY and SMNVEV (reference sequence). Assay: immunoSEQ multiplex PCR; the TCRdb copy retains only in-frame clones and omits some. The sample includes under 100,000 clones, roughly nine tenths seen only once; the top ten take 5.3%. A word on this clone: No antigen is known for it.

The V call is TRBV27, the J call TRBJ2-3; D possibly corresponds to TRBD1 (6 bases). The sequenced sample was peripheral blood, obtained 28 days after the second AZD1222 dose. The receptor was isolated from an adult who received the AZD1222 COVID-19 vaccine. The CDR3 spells CASSRLLGQGTDTQYF. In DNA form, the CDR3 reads TGTGCCAGCAGTAGACTCCTGGGGCAGGGGACAGATACGCAGTATTTT.